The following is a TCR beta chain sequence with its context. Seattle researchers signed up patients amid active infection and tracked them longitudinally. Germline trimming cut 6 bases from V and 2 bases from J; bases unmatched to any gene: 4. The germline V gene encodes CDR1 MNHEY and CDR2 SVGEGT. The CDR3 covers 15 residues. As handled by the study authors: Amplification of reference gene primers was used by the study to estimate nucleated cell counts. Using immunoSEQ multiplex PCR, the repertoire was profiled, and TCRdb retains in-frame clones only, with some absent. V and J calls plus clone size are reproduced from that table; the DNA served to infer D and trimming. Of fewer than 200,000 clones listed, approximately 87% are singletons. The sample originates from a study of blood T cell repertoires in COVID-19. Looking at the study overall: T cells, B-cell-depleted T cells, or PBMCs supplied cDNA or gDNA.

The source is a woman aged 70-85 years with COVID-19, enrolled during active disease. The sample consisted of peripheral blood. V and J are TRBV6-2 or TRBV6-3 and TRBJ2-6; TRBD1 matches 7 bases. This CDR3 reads CASSFDRAGANVLTF. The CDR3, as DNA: TGTGCCAGCAGCTTCGACAGGGCTGGGGCCAACGTCCTGACTTTC.